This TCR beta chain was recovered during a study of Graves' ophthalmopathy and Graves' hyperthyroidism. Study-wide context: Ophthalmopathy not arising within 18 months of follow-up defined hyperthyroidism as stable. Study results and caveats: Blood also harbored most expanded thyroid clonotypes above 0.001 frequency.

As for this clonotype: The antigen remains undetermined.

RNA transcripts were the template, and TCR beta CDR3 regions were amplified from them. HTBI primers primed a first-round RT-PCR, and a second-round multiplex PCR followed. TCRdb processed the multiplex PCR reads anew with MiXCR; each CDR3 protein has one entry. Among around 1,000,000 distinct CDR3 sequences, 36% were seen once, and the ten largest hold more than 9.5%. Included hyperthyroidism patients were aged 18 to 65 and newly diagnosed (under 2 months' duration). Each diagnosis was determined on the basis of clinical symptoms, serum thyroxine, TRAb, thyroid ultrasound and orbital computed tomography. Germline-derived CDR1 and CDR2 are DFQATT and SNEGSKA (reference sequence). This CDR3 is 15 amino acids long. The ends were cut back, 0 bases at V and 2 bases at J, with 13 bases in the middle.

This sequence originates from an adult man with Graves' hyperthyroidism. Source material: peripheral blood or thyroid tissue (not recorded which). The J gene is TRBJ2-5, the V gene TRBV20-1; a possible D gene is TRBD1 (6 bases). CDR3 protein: CSARDDGTSQETQYF. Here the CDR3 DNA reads TGCAGTGCTAGAGATGACGGGACATCTCAAGAGACCCAGTACTTC.